This TCR beta chain was retrieved from a study of T cell changes during pregnancy in multiple sclerosis. Trimming shortened V by 2 bases and J by 2 bases, and 11 bases separated the two germline ends. From germline, CDR1 is MRHNA and CDR2 SNTAGT. This CDR3 is built from 15 residues. Libraries were prepared by immunoSEQ multiplex PCR; TCRdb keeps only in-frame clonotypes and omits some of them. Of roughly 17,000 clones listed, approximately 81% are singletons. Sequences were derived from CD8+ T cells from peripheral blood mononuclear cells, sampled after pregnancy. This clonotype originated in a female donor with multiple sclerosis, enrolled in a pregnancy study. This sequence joins TRBV6-4 and TRBJ2-3, with D perhaps matching TRBD2 (5 bases). The CDR3 here is CASSDDPGITDTQYF. Here the CDR3 DNA reads TGTGCCAGCAGTGACGATCCGGGAATCACAGATACGCAGTATTTT.